A selection of T cell receptor beta chains follows, all from one sample in a study of blood T cell repertoires in COVID-19. Here immunoSEQ multiplex PCR was the method, and the copy in TCRdb shows in-frame clones only, minus some. This sample has about 150,000 clones, with 83% found just once. Sequenced input: peripheral blood. The receptors were sampled from a woman aged 80 or over with acute or convalescent COVID-19. Each CDR3 is given with its conserved first and last residue. D genes are given only for firm matches. Part of the rows lack a size; the others show once, few, many or a class for expanded clones.

.	TRBV5-1	TRBJ1-6	TRBD1	TGCGCCAGCAGCTTAGGTTTGCTGGGACAGGGAAATAATTCACCCCTCCACTTT	CASSLGLLGQGNNSPLHF
.	TRBV6-5	TRBJ1-6	.	TGTGCCAGCAGTAACGCGGGGAAAAATTCACCCCTCCACTTT	CASSNAGKNSPLHF
.	TRBV7-2	TRBJ1-1	TRBD1	TGTGCCAGCAGCACCCCATTAGGGACAGGTGTAAATATGAACACTGAAGCTTTCTTT	CASSTPLGTGVNMNTEAFF
.	TRBV11-2	TRBJ2-7	TRBD1	TGTGCCAGCAGCTTAGACCGGACAGGGGGCTACGAGCAGTACTTC	CASSLDRTGGYEQYF
.	TRBV5-5	TRBJ2-7	TRBD2	TGTGCCAGCAGCTTGCAGGGAGGGCGATACGAGCAGTACTTC	CASSLQGGRYEQYF
.	TRBV29-1	TRBJ2-5	.	TGCAGCGCCCACGGGGGACAAGAGACCCAGTACTTC	CSAHGGQETQYF
.	TRBV14	TRBJ1-1	.	TGTGCCAGCAGGGGGTCAGGGTGGAACACTGAAGCTTTCTTT	CASRGSGWNTEAFF
once	TRBV7-2	TRBJ1-2	.	TGTGCCAGCAGCTTAGGCGGGGGGCGGGAGCATGGCTACACCTTC	CASSLGGGREHGYTF
.	TRBV5-1	TRBJ1-1	.	TGCGCCAGCAGTTGGGGCTTAAACACTGAAGCTTTCTTT	CASSWGLNTEAFF
.	TRBV25-1	TRBJ2-3	TRBD2	TGTGCCAGCAGTGAAAGACTAGCGGGCACAGATACGCAGTATTTT	CASSERLAGTDTQYF
.	TRBV10-3	TRBJ2-1	TRBD2	TGTGCCATCCTGAGCGGGGCGAACAATGAGCAGTTCTTC	CAILSGANNEQFF